This paragraph reports one T cell receptor beta chain. Its antigen is unidentified. These data are taken from a study of Graves' ophthalmopathy and Graves' hyperthyroidism. Study-wide context: Stable hyperthyroidism referred to disease that showed no ophthalmopathy within 18 months of follow-up. Study results and caveats: Distinction of ophthalmopathy from stable hyperthyroidism by a 13-signature model reached approximately 88% sensitivity and just under 84% specificity. Appearing in blood as well were most expanded thyroid clonotypes above 0.001 frequency.

RNA transcripts were the template, and TCR beta CDR3 regions were amplified from them. Second-round multiplex PCR followed a first-round RT-PCR using HTBI primers. TCRdb passed the multiplex PCR reads through MiXCR, listing each CDR3 protein once. The sample holds about 550,000 distinct CDR3 sequences, under 45% seen once. Germline V CDR1 and CDR2: SQVTM, ANQGSEA. V lost 2 bases to trimming and J lost 8 bases, with 15 bases between them. The CDR3 is made up of 13 amino acids. Material for sequencing was peripheral blood or thyroid tissue (not recorded which). The chain is built from TRBV29-1 and TRBJ1-2; no clear D. This receptor was taken from an adult man with Graves' hyperthyroidism. The CDR3 nucleotides read TGCAGCGTTGAAAGCCCCCGGGAACTCGGCTACACCTTC. As protein: CSVESPRELGYTF.